A single sample is the source of the 23 T cell receptor beta chains below, sequenced in a study of blood T cell repertoires in COVID-19. Here immunoSEQ multiplex PCR was the method, and the copy in TCRdb shows in-frame clones only, minus some. The sample holds some 47,000 clones, approximately 79% seen once. Material: peripheral blood. Receptors originate from a human donor in a cohort sampled during active COVID-19.

The chain has TRBV5-4 and TRBJ1-4, with D possibly being TRBD1 (5 bases). The V gene's germline CDR1 is SGHNT and CDR2 YYREEE (reference sequence). Trimming removed 3 bases at V and 9 bases at J, with 21 bases between. The CDR3 contains 16 residues. The CDR3 loop reads CASSWRRGDESQKLFF. CDR3 DNA sequence: TGTGCCAGCAGCTGGCGAAGGGGTGACGAGTCTCAAAAACTGTTTTTT. The full variable domain, in which reference TRBV5-4 and TRBJ1-4 provide the parts outside the CDR3, is ETGVTQSPTHLIKTRGQQVTLRCSSQSGHNTVSWYQQALGQGPQFIFQYYREEENGRGNFPPRFSGLQFPNYSSELNVNALELDDSALYLCASSWRRGDESQKLFFGSGTQLSVL.

Only a few counts were recorded for this clone. The chain carries TRBV11-2 and TRBJ1-6, with a tentative D call TRBD1 (5 bases). Germline V lookup: CDR1 SGHAT, CDR2 FQNNGV. Trimming cost V 1 base and J 9 bases, with 13 bases left between them. The CDR3 has 15 amino acids. The CDR3 loop reads CASSLVGQGGSPLHF. For the CDR3, the DNA is TGTGCCAGCAGCTTAGTGGGGCAGGGAGGTTCACCCCTCCACTTT.

On this clone: Additional DNA sequences in this sample encode the identical CDR3. This rearrangement joins TRBV12-3 or TRBV12-4 to TRBJ1-1; tentative D call: TRBD1 (5 bases). V dropped 1 base and J dropped 4 bases, with 7 bases sitting between them. The CDR3 length is 13 residues. The DNA of the CDR3 is TGTGCCAGCAGTTTAGGGGGGGGCACTGAAGCTTTCTTT. Encoded protein: CASSLGGGTEAFF.

The rearrangement joins TRBV2 to TRBJ2-3, with 13 bases identical to TRBD2. V was pared by 4 bases and J by 4 bases, with 8 bases of the junction left unmatched. The germline CDR1 and CDR2 sequences are SNHLY and FYNNEI. The CDR3 totals 17 residues. Here the CDR3 DNA reads TGTGCCAGCAGTGTGACTAGCGGGGGGTGGGGTCCAGATACGCAGTATTTT. It codes for CASSVTSGGWGPDTQYF.

The rearrangement uses TRBV4-3 and TRBJ2-1; 10 nucleotides align to TRBD2. V gave up 0 bases and J gave up 3 bases; unmatched junction bases: 8. Germline assignment: CDR1 LGHNA and CDR2 YSLEER. This CDR3 spans 18 amino acids. CDR3 sequence (DNA): TGCGCCAGCAGCCAAGATTCTCCTAGCGGGGGTAACTACAATGAGCAGTTCTTC. Translating gives CASSQDSPSGGNYNEQFF.

In its sample, this clone was seen once. The V call is TRBV4-1, the J call TRBJ2-5, with 8 bases fitting TRBD2. V lost 0 bases and J lost 5; bases outside the gene matches: 11. The CDR3 runs 17 residues. Per germline, CDR1 MGHRA and CDR2 YSYEKL. The CDR3 region has the DNA TGCGCCAGCAGCCAAGAGGGTTTCGCTAGCGGGCGTGAGACCCAGTACTTC. Translated: CASSQEGFASGRETQYF.

The chain has TRBV2 and TRBJ2-1; D is possibly TRBD2 (5 bases). Trimming pared 8 bases from V and 4 bases from J, leaving 9 bases between. Looked up from germline, CDR1 is SNHLY and CDR2 is FYNNEI. This CDR3 region has 12 residues. The CDR3 sequence: CASQREYNEQFF. CDR3 DNA: TGTGCCAGCCAAAGGGAGTACAATGAGCAGTTCTTC.

The rearrangement uses TRBV7-2 and TRBJ2-7, with a weak D call TRBD1 (6 bases). The V end lost 5 bases, the J end lost 2 bases, and 13 bases lay between the germline ends. The CDR3 has 14 residues. From germline, CDR1 is SGHTA and CDR2 FQGNSA. CDR3 region: CASSQTGITYEQYF. CDR3 sequence (DNA): TGTGCCAGCAGCCAGACAGGTATTACCTACGAGCAGTACTTC.

This chain connects TRBV7-6 to TRBJ2-3; TRBD2 matches 9 bases. The CDR3 is made up of 16 amino acids. The germline V gene has CDR1 SGHVS and CDR2 FNYEAQ. Trimming at V came to 2 bases and at J to 2 bases, leaving 5 bases not matched to a gene. CDR3 region: CASSLSGGPYTDTQYF. The CDR3 DNA reads as TGTGCCAGCAGCTTAAGCGGGGGGCCATACACAGATACGCAGTATTTT.

This clone came up once. The chain carries TRBV10-1 and TRBJ2-3; no firm D call. V lost 3 bases and J lost 0, with 7 bases in between. The CDR3 runs to 14 residues. Germline V gives CDR1 WNHNN, CDR2 SYGVQD (reference sequence). CDR3 sequence: CASSEITSTDTQYF. CDR3 DNA: TGCGCCAGCAGTGAAATCACTAGCACAGATACGCAGTATTTT.

The V call is TRBV7-9, the J call TRBJ1-1; no clear D gene. The CDR3 contains 14 residues. Trimming took off 1 base at V and 3 bases at J, with 9 bases between the two ends. CDR1 is SEHNR, CDR2 FQNEAQ, per germline (reference sequence). The CDR3, as DNA: TGTGCCAGCAGCTTAGTCGGGGTGGACACTGAAGCTTTCTTT. It translates to CASSLVGVDTEAFF.

The chain recombines TRBV19 with TRBJ1-4; no clear D gene. The germline V and J ends were trimmed by 6 bases and 6 bases, with 17 bases remaining between them. CDR1 is LNHDA, CDR2 SQIVND, per germline (reference sequence). This CDR3 has 15 residues. The CDR3 spells CASRRGNLGDEKLFF. CDR3 DNA sequence: TGTGCCAGTAGGAGAGGTAACCTCGGGGATGAAAAACTGTTTTTT.

V is TRBV5-1 and J is TRBJ1-2; 9 bases fit TRBD1. There are 15 residues in the CDR3. With 4 bases clipped from V and 4 bases from J, the junction kept 8 bases outside the gene matches. The V gene's germline CDR1 is SGHRS and CDR2 YFSETQ. The CDR3 coding sequence is TGCGCCAGCAGCGCGGGACAGGGAATACGCTATGGCTACACCTTC. Translating it yields CASSAGQGIRYGYTF.

The V and J genes are TRBV5-4 and TRBJ1-6; 7 bases are shared with TRBD1. V was clipped by 3 bases and J by 5 bases; unmatched bases: 2. CDR1 and CDR2 (germline): SGHNT, YYREEE (reference sequence). This CDR3 region has 14 residues. CDR3 sequence (DNA): TGTGCCAGCAGCTGGGACAGAGATAATTCACCCCTCCACTTT. Its translation is CASSWDRDNSPLHF.

Regarding this clone: One junction end does not reproduce the germline sequence, and a read error may be involved. The V and J genes are TRBV7-7 and TRBJ1-6; 7 positions match TRBD1. Germline CDR1 SSHAT, CDR2 FNYEAQ (reference sequence). CDR3 size: 18 residues. The chain's CDR3 is CASSLWSTGTFSYSPLHF. In DNA form, the CDR3 reads TGTGCTAGCAGCTTATGGTCGACAGGGACCTTCTCCTATTCACCCCTCCACTTT.

Here the CDR3 reads CARAGKDTQYF. In DNA, the CDR3 is TGTGCCAGGGCAGGGAAGGATACGCAGTATTTT. The rearrangement joins TRBV2 to TRBJ2-3; the D gene is possibly TRBD1 (5 bases). The CDR3 consists of 11 residues. The V end was cut by 9 bases, the J end by 6 bases, with 10 bases between. Looked up from germline, CDR1 is SNHLY and CDR2 is FYNNEI.

This chain links TRBV19 with TRBJ1-5; a weak D match, TRBD1 (5 bases). Germline V CDR1 and CDR2: LNHDA, SQIVND (reference sequence). The CDR3 contains 15 residues. The ends were cut back, 5 bases at V and 3 bases at J, with 14 bases in the middle. CDR3 amino acids: CASSQSRQLNQPQHF. For the CDR3, the DNA is TGTGCCAGTAGTCAATCACGACAGCTCAATCAGCCCCAGCATTTT. Drawing the rest from reference TRBV19 and TRBJ1-5, the complete variable domain is DGGITQSPKYLFRKEGQNVTLSCEQNLNHDAMYWYRQDPGQGLRLIYYSQIVNDFQKGDIAEGYSVSREKKESFPLTVTSAQKNPTAFYLCASSQSRQLNQPQHFGDGTRLSIL.

This clone was detected only once. The chain links TRBV5-1 to TRBJ2-5; D remains ambiguous. The germline CDR1 and CDR2 sequences are SGHRS and YFSETQ. V dropped 0 bases and J dropped 5 bases, with 11 bases sitting between them. CDR3 size: 14 residues. This CDR3 is CASSLVSIGETQYF. The CDR3 coding sequence is TGCGCCAGCAGCTTGGTGTCTATCGGGGAGACCCAGTACTTC. Complete variable domain (other parts from reference TRBV5-1 and TRBJ2-5): KAGVTQTPRYLIKTRGQQVTLSCSPISGHRSVSWYQQTPGQGLQFLFEYFSETQRNKGNFPGRFSGRQFSNSRSEMNVSTLELGDSALYLCASSLVSIGETQYFGPGTRLLVL.

With respect to this clone: Other DNA sequences in the sample encode the same CDR3. This chain joins TRBV6-2 or TRBV6-3 and TRBJ2-3, with 12 bases lining up with TRBD2. J gave up 6 bases and V 4 bases, and 2 bases lay outside the gene matches. Germline CDR1 MNHEY, CDR2 SVGEGT. The length of the CDR3 is 14 residues. The CDR3 loop is CASSWTSGADTQYF. The DNA of the CDR3 is TGTGCCAGCAGTTGGACTAGCGGGGCGGATACGCAGTATTTT.

This clone has a handful of counts. The genes are TRBV5-4 and TRBJ2-1; TRBD1 is a possible D gene (6 bases). CDR1 is SGHNT and CDR2 is YYREEE in the germline V gene (reference sequence). Trimming shortened V by 4 bases and J by 8 bases, and 13 bases separated the two germline ends. The CDR3 totals 13 residues. In DNA form, the CDR3 reads TGTGCCAGCAGCACAATCCCAGGGGATGAGCAGTTCTTC. It is translated as CASSTIPGDEQFF.

The chain couples TRBV6-2 or TRBV6-3 to TRBJ1-5; D not resolved. CDR3 length equals 12 residues. Deletions cut 5 bases from V and 4 bases from J, with 6 bases between. Germline CDR1 reads MNHEY; CDR2 reads SVGEGT. The CDR3 sequence is CASSEGNQPQHF. The CDR3 DNA sequence: TGTGCCAGCAGTGAGGGAAATCAGCCCCAGCATTTT.

The genes are TRBV3-1 (or the pseudogene TRBV3-2) and TRBJ1-2; maybe TRBD1 (6 bases). The CDR3 is 14 residues long. Per the germline V gene, CDR1 is LGHDT and CDR2 is YNNKEL (reference sequence). The V end was cut by 5 bases, the J end by 3 bases, with 13 bases between. This CDR3 reads CASSLRQVDYGYTF. As DNA, the CDR3 is TGTGCCAGCAGCTTAAGACAGGTAGACTATGGCTACACCTTC.

The V call is TRBV5-1, the J call TRBJ2-3, with 7 bases that match TRBD1. This CDR3 spans 16 amino acids. In germline, CDR1 is SGHRS, CDR2 YFSETQ. V was clipped by 3 bases and J by 0 bases; unmatched bases: 7. CDR3 loop: CASSWGDRVSTDTQYF. The CDR3, as DNA: TGCGCCAGCAGCTGGGGAGACAGGGTGAGCACAGATACGCAGTATTTT. The full variable domain, rest sourced from reference TRBV5-1 and TRBJ2-3, is KAGVTQTPRYLIKTRGQQVTLSCSPISGHRSVSWYQQTPGQGLQFLFEYFSETQRNKGNFPGRFSGRQFSNSRSEMNVSTLELGDSALYLCASSWGDRVSTDTQYFGPGTRLTVL.